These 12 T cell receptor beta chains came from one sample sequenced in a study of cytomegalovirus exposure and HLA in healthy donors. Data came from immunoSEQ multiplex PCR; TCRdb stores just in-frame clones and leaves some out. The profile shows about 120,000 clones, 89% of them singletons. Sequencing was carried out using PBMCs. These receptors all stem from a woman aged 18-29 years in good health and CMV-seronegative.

The CDR3 protein is CASSYSISVFNEQFF. CDR3 sequence (DNA): TGTGCCAGCAGTTACTCGATTAGCGTTTTCAATGAGCAGTTCTTC. The rearrangement links TRBV6-6 to TRBJ2-1; the D gene is possibly TRBD2 (5 bases). Germline assignment: CDR1 MNHNY and CDR2 SVGAGI (reference sequence). This CDR3 has 15 amino acids. Trimming left V 0 bases short and J 6 bases short, with 12 bases between.

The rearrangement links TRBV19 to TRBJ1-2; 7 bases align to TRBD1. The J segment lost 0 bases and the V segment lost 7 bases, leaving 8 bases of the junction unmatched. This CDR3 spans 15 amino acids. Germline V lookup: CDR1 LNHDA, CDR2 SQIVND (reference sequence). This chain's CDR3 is CASTVAQGTNYGYTF. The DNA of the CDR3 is TGTGCCAGTACCGTTGCACAGGGGACTAACTATGGCTACACCTTC.

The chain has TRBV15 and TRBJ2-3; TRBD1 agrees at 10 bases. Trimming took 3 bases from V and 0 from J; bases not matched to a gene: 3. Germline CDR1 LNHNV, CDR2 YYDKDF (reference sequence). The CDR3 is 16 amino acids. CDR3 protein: CATSRGDRGSTDTQYF. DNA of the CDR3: TGTGCCACCAGCAGGGGGGACAGGGGTAGCACAGATACGCAGTATTTT.

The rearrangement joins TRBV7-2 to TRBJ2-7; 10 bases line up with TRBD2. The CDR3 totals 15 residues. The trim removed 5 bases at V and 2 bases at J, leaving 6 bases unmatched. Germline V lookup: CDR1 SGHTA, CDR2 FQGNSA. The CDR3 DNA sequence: TGTGCCAGCAGCGTAACTAGCGGGGTCACCTACGAGCAGTACTTC. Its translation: CASSVTSGVTYEQYF.

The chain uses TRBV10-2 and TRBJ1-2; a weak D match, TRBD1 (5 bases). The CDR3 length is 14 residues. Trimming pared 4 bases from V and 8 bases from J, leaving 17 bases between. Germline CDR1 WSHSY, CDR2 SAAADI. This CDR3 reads CASSGERGSGGYTF. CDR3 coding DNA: TGCGCCAGCAGTGGGGAAAGGGGTTCGGGCGGCTACACCTTC.

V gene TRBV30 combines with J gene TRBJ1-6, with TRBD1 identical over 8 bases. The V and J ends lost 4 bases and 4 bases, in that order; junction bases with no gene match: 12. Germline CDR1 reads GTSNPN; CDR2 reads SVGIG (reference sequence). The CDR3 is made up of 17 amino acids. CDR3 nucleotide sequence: TGTGCCTGGATTACCGGGACAGGTGGGGCGTATAATTCACCCCTCCACTTT. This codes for CAWITGTGGAYNSPLHF.

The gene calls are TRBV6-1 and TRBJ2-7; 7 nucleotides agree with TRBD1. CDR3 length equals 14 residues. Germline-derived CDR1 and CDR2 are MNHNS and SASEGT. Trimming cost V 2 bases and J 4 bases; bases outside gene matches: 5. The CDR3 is CASSESHRGYEQYV. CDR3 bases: TGTGCCAGCAGTGAATCGCACAGGGGATACGAGCAGTACGTC.

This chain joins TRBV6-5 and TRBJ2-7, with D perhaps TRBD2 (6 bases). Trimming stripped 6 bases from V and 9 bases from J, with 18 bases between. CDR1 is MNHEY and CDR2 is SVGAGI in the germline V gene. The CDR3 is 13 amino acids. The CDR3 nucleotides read TGTGCCAGCAGCCGGGACTTACGAGAGGGGCAGTACGTC. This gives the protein CASSRDLREGQYV.

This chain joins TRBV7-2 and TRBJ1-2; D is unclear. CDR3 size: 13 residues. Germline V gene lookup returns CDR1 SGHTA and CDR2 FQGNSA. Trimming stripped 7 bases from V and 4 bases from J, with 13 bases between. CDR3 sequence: CASTIGGVYGYTF. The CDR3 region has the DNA TGTGCCAGCACCATAGGCGGCGTCTATGGCTACACCTTC.

CDR3 loop: CASRKGGDTEAFF. Written as DNA, the CDR3 is TGTGCCAGCCGGAAGGGAGGGGACACTGAAGCTTTCTTT. The V gene is TRBV6-1, the J gene TRBJ1-1; possibly TRBD1 for D (5 bases). V was cut by 8 bases and J by 3 bases, with 13 bases left in between. Germline V CDR1 and CDR2: MNHNS, SASEGT. CDR3 length: 13 amino acids.

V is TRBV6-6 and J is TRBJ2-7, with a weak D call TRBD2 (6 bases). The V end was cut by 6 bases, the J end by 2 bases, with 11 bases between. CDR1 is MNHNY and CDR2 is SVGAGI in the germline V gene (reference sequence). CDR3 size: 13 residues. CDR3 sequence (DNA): TGTGCCAGCAGATTAGCGGTTACCTACGAGCAGTACTTC. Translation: CASRLAVTYEQYF.

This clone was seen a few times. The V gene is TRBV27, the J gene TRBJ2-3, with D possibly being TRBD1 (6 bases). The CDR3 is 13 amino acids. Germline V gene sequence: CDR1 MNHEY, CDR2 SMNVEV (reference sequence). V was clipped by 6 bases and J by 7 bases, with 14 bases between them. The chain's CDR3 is CASSNLQGNTQYF. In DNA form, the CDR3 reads TGTGCCAGCAGCAATCTACAGGGAAATACGCAGTATTTT.